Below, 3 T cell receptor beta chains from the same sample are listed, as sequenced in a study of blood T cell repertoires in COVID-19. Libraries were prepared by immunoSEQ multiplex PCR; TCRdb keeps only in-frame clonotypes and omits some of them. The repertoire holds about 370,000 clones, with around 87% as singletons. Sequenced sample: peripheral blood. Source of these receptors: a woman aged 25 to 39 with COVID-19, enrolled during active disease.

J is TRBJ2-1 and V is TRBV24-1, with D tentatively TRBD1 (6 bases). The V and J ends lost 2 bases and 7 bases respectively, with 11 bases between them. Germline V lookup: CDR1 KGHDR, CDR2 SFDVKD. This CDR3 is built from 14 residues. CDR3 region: CATSDWGLGNEQFF. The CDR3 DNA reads TGTGCCACCAGTGATTGGGGGCTTGGGAATGAGCAGTTCTTC.

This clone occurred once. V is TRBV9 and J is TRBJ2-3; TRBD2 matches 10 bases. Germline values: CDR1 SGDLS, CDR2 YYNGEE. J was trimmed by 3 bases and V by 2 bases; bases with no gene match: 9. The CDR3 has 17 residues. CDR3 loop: CASSVLPSGSGTDTQYF. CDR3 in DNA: TGTGCCAGCAGCGTTTTACCTAGCGGGAGTGGGACAGATACGCAGTATTTT.

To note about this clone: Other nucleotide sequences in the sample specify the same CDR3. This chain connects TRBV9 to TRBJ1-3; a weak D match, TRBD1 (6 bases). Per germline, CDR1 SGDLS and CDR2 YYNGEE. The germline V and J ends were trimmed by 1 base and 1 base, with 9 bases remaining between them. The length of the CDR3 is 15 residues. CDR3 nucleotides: TGTGCCAGCAGCGTAACAGGGAGTTCTGGAAACACCATATATTTT. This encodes CASSVTGSSGNTIYF.